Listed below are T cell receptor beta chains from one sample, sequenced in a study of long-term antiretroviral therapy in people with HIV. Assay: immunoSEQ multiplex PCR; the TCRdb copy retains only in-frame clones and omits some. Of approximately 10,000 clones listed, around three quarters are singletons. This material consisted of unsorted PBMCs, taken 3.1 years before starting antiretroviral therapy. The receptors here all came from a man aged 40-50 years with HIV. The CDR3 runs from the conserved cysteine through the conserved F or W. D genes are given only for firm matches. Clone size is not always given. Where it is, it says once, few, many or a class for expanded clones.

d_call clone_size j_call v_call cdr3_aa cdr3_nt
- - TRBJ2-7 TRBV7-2 CASSLGGAGFYEQYF TGTGCCAGCAGCTTAGGAGGGGCAGGGTTCTACGAGCAGTACTTC
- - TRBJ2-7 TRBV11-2 CASSLEAVYEQYF TGTGCCAGCAGCTTAGAGGCGGTTTACGAGCAGTACTTC
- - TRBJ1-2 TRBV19 CASSMRGFYGYTF TGTGCCAGTAGTATGAGGGGATTCTATGGCTACACCTTC
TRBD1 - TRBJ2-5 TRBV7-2 CASSLRQGVETQYF TGTGCCAGCAGCCTCAGACAGGGGGTGGAGACCCAGTACTTC
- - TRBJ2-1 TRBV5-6 CASSPDTREEFF TGTGCCAGCAGCCCCGACACGCGCGAGGAGTTCTTC
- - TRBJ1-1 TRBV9 CASSPRLGENTEAFF TGTGCCAGCAGCCCCCGGCTAGGAGAGAACACTGAAGCTTTCTTT
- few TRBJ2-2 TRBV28 CASSPQHTGELFF TGTGCCAGCAGCCCACAGCACACCGGGGAGCTGTTTTTT
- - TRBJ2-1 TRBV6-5 CASSRAGSSNEQFF TGTGCCAGCAGTCGGGCGGGATCGAGCAATGAGCAGTTCTTC
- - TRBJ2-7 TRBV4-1 CASSQDLSRGRDEQYF TGTGCCAGCAGCCAAGACCTTTCTAGAGGGCGGGACGAGCAGTACTTC
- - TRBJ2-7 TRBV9 CASSVSGQGGYEQYF TGTGCCAGCAGCGTAAGTGGGCAGGGCGGCTACGAGCAGTACTTC
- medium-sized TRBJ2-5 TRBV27 CASSRWESGETQYF TGTGCCAGCAGTCGGTGGGAGTCGGGCGAGACCCAGTACTTC
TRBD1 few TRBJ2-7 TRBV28 CASSFGTGTGTNEQYF TGTGCCAGCAGTTTCGGGACCGGGACAGGGACTAACGAGCAGTACTTC
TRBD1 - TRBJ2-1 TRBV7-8 CASRRGTGLSSYNEQFF TGTGCCAGCAGGCGAGGGACAGGTCTAAGCTCCTACAATGAGCAGTTCTTC
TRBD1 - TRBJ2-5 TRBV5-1 CASSLGQGIETQYF TGCGCCAGCAGCTTGGGACAGGGGATAGAGACCCAGTACTTC
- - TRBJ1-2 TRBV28 CASSFWGGGYTF TGTGCCAGCAGTTTTTGGGGGGGTGGCTACACCTTC
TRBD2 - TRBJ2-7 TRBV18 CASSLWTSGTYEQYF TGTGCCAGCTCACTTTGGACTAGCGGGACATACGAGCAGTACTTC
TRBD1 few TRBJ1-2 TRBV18 CASSPGQGLYGYTF TGTGCCAGCTCACCGGGACAGGGCCTCTATGGCTACACCTTC
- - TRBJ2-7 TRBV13 CASSRILRGNHGYEQYF TGTGCCAGCAGCCGAATCTTACGTGGGAACCACGGCTACGAGCAGTACTTC
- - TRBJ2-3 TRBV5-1 CASSLRGLSTDTQYF TGCGCCAGCAGCTTGAGAGGACTGAGTACAGATACGCAGTATTTT
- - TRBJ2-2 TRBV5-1 CASMGDLPAGELFF TGCGCCAGCATGGGCGACTTGCCGGCCGGGGAGCTGTTTTTT
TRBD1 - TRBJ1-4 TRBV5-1 CASSLGTARTNEKLFF TGCGCCAGCAGCCTCGGGACAGCCCGAACTAATGAAAAACTGTTTTTT
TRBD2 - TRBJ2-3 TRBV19 CASSLSGRLADTQYF TGTGCCAGTAGTTTGAGCGGGAGACTGGCAGATACGCAGTATTTT